This T cell receptor beta chain was found in a study of patients and donors after allogeneic stem cell transplantation (dated by TCRdb to 2020 to 2022). Comments on this clonotype: The antigen it recognizes is unknown. The record has no base qualities; no much larger clone is one base away.

Library creation used RT-PCR. The data were produced on a NextSeq 550. Using fastp trimming at Q25 and MiXCR clonotype assembly, TCRdb reanalyzed the public sequencing data and kept in-frame beta chains. Every CDR3 protein is listed once, alongside the most common genes and DNA of its rows. The sample profile shows some 160,000 distinct CDR3 sequences; more than 20% of them were found once. The ten largest clones add up to more than 25% of the sample. The receptor was isolated from a human donor who was either an allogeneic HSCT recipient or a stem cell or donor lymphocyte infusion donor (not recorded which). It is not recorded whose cells these are; they may come from a transplant donor. What was sequenced was blood, either unsorted or a sorted T cell fraction (not recorded which).

CDR3 region: CATSSWQGGQPQHF. Read as DNA, the sequence is TGTGCCACCAGCAGTTGGCAGGGGGGTCAGCCCCAGCATTTT. Rearrangement joined TRBV15 to TRBJ1-5; TRBD1 lines up with 7 middle nucleotides. CDR1 and CDR2 (LNHNV, YYDKDF) derive from the germline V gene (reference sequence). Germline trimming: 3 bases from V, 6 bases from J; junction bases outside gene matches: 5. The CDR3 starts with the cysteine, ends with the phenylalanine, and has 14 residues. Only the CDR3 portion is preserved as DNA: 42 bases, with reading frame beginning at the first base.